This entry features one T cell receptor (beta chain) sequence. Its antigen is currently unknown. An end of the junction differs from the germline gene, which may be a read error. In germline, CDR1 is SSHAT, CDR2 FNYEAQ (reference sequence). CDR3 length equals 13 residues. This table comes from immunoSEQ multiplex PCR, and its TCRdb copy is limited to in-frame clones, with some not included. Of 40,000 to 65,000 clones in the sample, around 86% are singletons; the top ten hold around 17%. The data were taken from a study of T cells in localized non-small cell lung cancer. Study observations and caveats: Highest T cell clonality was seen in uninvolved adjacent lung, surpassing that measured in tumor. In the blood, greater T cell density corresponded to longer overall survival. Adjacent lung exhibited a median of approximately 50 among the 100 most abundant tumor clones.

This TCR was sampled from a female donor with stage II lung adenocarcinoma. The sample was PBMCs, taken before any cancer treatment. The rearrangement links TRBV7-7 to TRBJ2-1; maybe TRBD2 (6 bases). The CDR3: CASSFGGADEQFF. DNA of the CDR3: TGTGCTAGCAGCTTCGGAGGGGCAGATGAGCAGTTCTTC.